Below, 27 T cell receptor beta chains from the same sample are listed, as sequenced in a study of identifying expanded T cells in peripheral blood. TCRdb's copy holds only in-frame clones and misses some; the assay was immunoSEQ multiplex PCR. The repertoire holds approximately 100,000 clones, with approximately 90% as singletons. The material sequenced was blood. The receptor source for this set is a person aged 18-70 years in good health.

This sequence joins TRBV18 and TRBJ2-1; unclear D gene. The ends were cut back, 0 bases at V and 3 bases at J, with 3 bases in the middle. Per germline, CDR1 KGHSH and CDR2 LQKENI. The CDR3 contains 13 residues. CDR3 in DNA: TGTGCCAGCTCACCACCGAACTACAATGAGCAGTTCTTC. Translating gives CASSPPNYNEQFF.

CDR3 DNA sequence: TGTGCCAGCAGTTTTAGTCCCTGGAGCACTGAAGCTTTCTTT. Translation gives CASSFSPWSTEAFF. The chain employs TRBV27 and TRBJ1-1; D uncertain. The CDR3 loop spans 14 amino acids. Per the germline V gene, CDR1 is MNHEY and CDR2 is SMNVEV (reference sequence). Trimming took 3 bases from V and 4 from J, leaving 12 bases between them.

The chain combines TRBV19 with TRBJ2-3, with 9 bases aligning to TRBD1. The CDR3 spans 16 residues. Germline-derived CDR1 and CDR2 are LNHDA and SQIVND (reference sequence). The V segment lost 1 base and the J segment 6 bases; nucleotides outside the gene matches: 8. In nucleotides, the CDR3 is TGTGCCAGTAGTATAGCCGATACAGGGGGCAGGGATACGCAGTATTTT. As protein: CASSIADTGGRDTQYF.

Comment on this clone: The sample has other DNA sequences that encode this CDR3 too. The rearrangement joins TRBV4-3 to TRBJ2-6; D not certain. Germline lookup yields CDR1 LGHNA and CDR2 YSLEER. Trimming removed 1 base at V and 3 bases at J, with 7 bases between. CDR3 length: 15 residues. The DNA for the CDR3 is TGCGCCAGCAGCCAAGGTTCGAGTGGGGCCAACGTCCTGACTTTC. Translated: CASSQGSSGANVLTF.

This rearrangement joins TRBV2 to TRBJ1-4, with 9 bases aligning to TRBD1. V was pared by 4 bases and J by 4 bases, with 4 bases of the junction left unmatched. The germline gives CDR1 SNHLY, CDR2 FYNNEI. The CDR3 extends over 15 amino acids. CDR3 residues: CASSVTGGINEKLFF. The DNA of the CDR3 is TGTGCCAGCAGTGTGACAGGGGGGATTAATGAAAAACTGTTTTTT.

In the case of this clone: One end of the junction does not line up with germline, which may come from a read error. The V call is TRBV7-7, the J call TRBJ1-3; D gene unclear. CDR3 size: 15 residues. The germline CDR1 and CDR2 sequences are SSHAT and FNYEAQ (reference sequence). CDR3 sequence (DNA): TGTGCCAGCAGTTTAGGGTCGGGGTACGGAAACACCATATATTTT. The encoded protein is CASSLGSGYGNTIYF.

The chain's CDR3 is CASSLVGYEKLFF. CDR3 in DNA: TGTGCCAGCAGCTTAGTCGGCTATGAAAAACTGTTTTTT. This chain connects TRBV7-9 to TRBJ1-4; D is undetermined. Trimming stripped 1 base from V and 6 bases from J, with 6 bases between. This CDR3 spans 13 amino acids. Germline CDR1 reads SEHNR; CDR2 reads FQNEAQ (reference sequence).

This clone was counted between two and nine times. The chain is built from TRBV6-6 and TRBJ1-5; 7 positions agree with TRBD1. CDR3 length: 15 amino acids. Germline V lookup: CDR1 MNHNY, CDR2 SVGAGI (reference sequence). V was clipped by 5 bases and J by 1 base; unmatched bases: 5. The CDR3 nucleotides are TGTGCCAGCAGTCGTCAACAGGGGAGCAATCAGCCCCAGCATTTT. Amino acids: CASSRQQGSNQPQHF.

This sequence joins TRBV19 and TRBJ2-1; D possibly corresponds to TRBD1 (6 bases). Germline V gene data show CDR1 as LNHDA and CDR2 as SQIVND (reference sequence). The germline V and J ends were trimmed by 3 bases and 5 bases, with 14 bases remaining between them. The CDR3 contains 15 residues. The CDR3 nucleotides are TGTGCCAGTAGTATCTGGGACACCGGTCACAATGAGCAGTTCTTC. Translated, it gives CASSIWDTGHNEQFF.

This chain joins TRBV4-1 and TRBJ2-7; TRBD1 is a possible D gene (7 bases). Germline V gene data show CDR1 as MGHRA and CDR2 as YSYEKL. The CDR3 length is 16 residues. With 3 bases removed from V and 3 bases from J, the gap between germline ends came to 18 bases. The CDR3 loop reads CASSHYMEGAGYEQYF. The CDR3 DNA sequence: TGCGCCAGCAGCCACTATATGGAGGGGGCGGGCTACGAGCAGTACTTC.

In this sample, this clone turned up a few times. The chain's CDR3 is CASSDRENSPLHF. In DNA, the CDR3 is TGTGCCAGCAGCGACAGGGAAAATTCACCCCTCCACTTT. V gene TRBV2 combines with J gene TRBJ1-6, with 7 bases matching TRBD1. Germline V gene sequence: CDR1 SNHLY, CDR2 FYNNEI. With 6 bases clipped from V and 7 bases from J, the junction kept 3 bases outside the gene matches. There are 13 residues in the CDR3. The complete variable domain, with remaining parts taken from reference TRBV2 and TRBJ1-6, reads EPEVTQTPSHQVTQMGQEVILRCVPISNHLYFYWYRQILGQKVEFLVSFYNNEISEKSEIFDDQFSVERPDGSNFTLKIRSTKLEDSAMYFCASSDRENSPLHFGNGTRLTVT.

The chain links TRBV27 to TRBJ2-7; D unresolved. The CDR3 has 13 residues. The V and J ends lost 0 bases and 2 bases respectively, with 5 bases between them. Germline CDR1 is MNHEY and CDR2 is SMNVEV (reference sequence). The CDR3 DNA is TGTGCCAGCAGTTTATCGGCGGCCTACGAGCAGTACTTC. This codes for CASSLSAAYEQYF.

The chain carries TRBV27 and TRBJ2-7; TRBD1 agrees at 8 bases. Germline CDR1 MNHEY, CDR2 SMNVEV (reference sequence). Trimming removed 7 bases from V and 6 bases from J; junction bases left unmatched: 17. The CDR3 covers 16 residues. The CDR3 protein is CASTLFPGGSKFEQYF. CDR3 sequence (DNA): TGTGCCAGCACCCTCTTCCCAGGGGGCTCCAAGTTCGAGCAGTACTTC.

The J gene is TRBJ2-3, the V gene TRBV11-3, with D unresolved. The germline V gene has CDR1 SGHNT and CDR2 YENEEA. CDR3 length: 16 amino acids. V dropped 5 bases and J dropped 1 base, with 16 bases sitting between them. CDR3 bases: TGTGCCAGCAGCCCCCACGCCCCGGGCGGCACAGATACGCAGTATTTT. Encoded protein: CASSPHAPGGTDTQYF.

The CDR3 DNA follows: TGTGCCACCAGCACGCGGACAGCGAACACCGGGGAGCTGTTTTTT. As protein: CATSTRTANTGELFF. This chain connects TRBV15 to TRBJ2-2; D perhaps matches TRBD1 (6 bases). The CDR3 spans 15 residues. CDR1 and CDR2 from the germline V gene are LNHNV and YYDKDF (reference sequence). V was cut by 4 bases and J by 0 bases, with 9 bases left in between.

The V gene is TRBV5-1, the J gene TRBJ2-3; 11 nucleotides align to TRBD2. Trimming at V came to 0 bases and at J to 8 bases, leaving 8 bases not matched to a gene. The germline V gene has CDR1 SGHRS and CDR2 YFSETQ. This CDR3 spans 16 amino acids. The CDR3 DNA reads as TGCGCCAGCAGCTTGGTAGCGGGGGGGCCGAAGGTTACGCAGTATTTT. This sequence encodes CASSLVAGGPKVTQYF.

This rearrangement joins TRBV4-1 to TRBJ2-3; 14 bases fit TRBD2. Losses at the gene ends were 5 bases for V and 4 bases for J; bases not matched to a gene: 8. Germline lookup yields CDR1 MGHRA and CDR2 YSYEKL. This CDR3 has 17 residues. The CDR3 sequence is CASSATSTSGGADTQYF. CDR3 sequence (DNA): TGCGCCAGCAGCGCAACGTCGACTAGCGGGGGGGCAGATACGCAGTATTTT.

This clone was found once. V usage is TRBV7-9 and J usage is TRBJ2-1; 8 bases are a match to TRBD1. V lost 5 bases and J lost 4; bases outside the gene matches: 10. The CDR3 extends over 16 amino acids. Germline V CDR1 and CDR2: SEHNR, FQNEAQ (reference sequence). CDR3 bases: TGTGCCAGCAGCCCAGGGGGCGGAACTCTATACAATGAGCAGTTCTTC. Translation gives CASSPGGGTLYNEQFF.

CDR3 DNA: TGTGCCAGCAGCTTAGAAGGGTCTGGAAACACCATATATTTT. Translated: CASSLEGSGNTIYF. The rearrangement links TRBV13 to TRBJ1-3; D gene uncertain. Germline CDR1 is PRHDT and CDR2 is FYEKMQ (reference sequence). The CDR3 covers 14 residues. V lost 1 base and J 1 base, leaving 5 bases between the germline ends.

The chain has TRBV15 and TRBJ2-3; tentatively, D is TRBD2 (6 bases). This CDR3 has 15 amino acids. V was trimmed by 1 base and J by 2 bases, leaving 10 bases between them. Germline V CDR1 and CDR2: LNHNV, YYDKDF (reference sequence). In nucleotides, the CDR3 is TGTGCCACCAGCAGAGTGAGCGGGCTCACAGATACGCAGTATTTT. Translating it yields CATSRVSGLTDTQYF. Together with reference TRBV15 and TRBJ2-3, the CDR3 gives the full variable domain: DAMVIQNPRYQVTQFGKPVTLSCSQTLNHNVMYWYQQKSSQAPKLLFHYYDKDFNNEADTPDNFQSRRPNTSFCFLDIRSPGLGDTAMYLCATSRVSGLTDTQYFGPGTRLTVL.

This clone came up a few times. The V call is TRBV20-1, the J call TRBJ1-1; unclear D gene. The CDR3 covers 11 residues. From germline, CDR1 is DFQATT and CDR2 SNEGSKA (reference sequence). Trimming took 6 bases from V and 0 from J, leaving 5 bases between them. The CDR3 DNA reads TGCAGTGCCGGGGTGAACACTGAAGCTTTCTTT. This gives the protein CSAGVNTEAFF.

This clone was detected only a few times. The chain is built from TRBV7-2 and TRBJ1-4; tentative D call: TRBD1 (5 bases). Trimming pared 3 bases from V and 8 bases from J, leaving 13 bases between. Germline V gene data show CDR1 as SGHTA and CDR2 as FQGNSA. This CDR3 has 14 residues. In DNA form, the CDR3 reads TGTGCCAGCAGCTTTGGGCAGGGCGCGGAAAAACTGTTTTTT. Translating gives CASSFGQGAEKLFF.

The chain employs TRBV19 and TRBJ2-1; D might be TRBD1 or TRBD2, each matching 5 bases. From germline, CDR1 is LNHDA and CDR2 SQIVND (reference sequence). V was clipped by 4 bases and J by 6 bases, with 16 bases between them. The CDR3 spans 15 residues. In DNA form, the CDR3 reads TGTGCCAGTAGTAGGGGGTCTCACTCGGTCAATGAGCAGTTCTTC. Protein product: CASSRGSHSVNEQFF.

The chain combines TRBV6-6 with TRBJ1-1, with D tentatively TRBD1 (5 bases). The CDR3 runs to 13 residues. Germline CDR1 reads MNHNY; CDR2 reads SVGAGI (reference sequence). Trimming took 6 bases from V and 10 from J, leaving 18 bases between them. The CDR3 reads CASRPSGDGVAFF. The CDR3 DNA reads TGTGCCAGCAGACCCTCGGGGGACGGAGTAGCTTTCTTT.

This chain connects TRBV18 to TRBJ1-1; D gene uncertain. V was cut by 3 bases and J by 0 bases, with 5 bases left in between. The CDR3 has 13 amino acids. In germline, CDR1 is KGHSH, CDR2 LQKENI. CDR3 loop: CASSPTMNTEAFF. The CDR3 coding sequence is TGTGCCAGCTCACCGACCATGAACACTGAAGCTTTCTTT.

The V and J genes are TRBV11-2 and TRBJ2-5, with D possibly TRBD2 on 5 matching bases. The V gene lost 0 bases and the J gene lost 3 bases, with 11 bases spanning the gap. Germline V gene data show CDR1 as SGHAT and CDR2 as FQNNGV. The CDR3 is 15 residues long. The CDR3 loop is CASSLEASGEETQYF. The CDR3 bases are TGTGCCAGCAGCTTAGAGGCCTCCGGGGAAGAGACCCAGTACTTC.

The chain carries TRBV15 and TRBJ2-3, with D possibly matching TRBD1 (7 bases). CDR3 size: 14 residues. Germline CDR1 LNHNV, CDR2 YYDKDF (reference sequence). Trimming removed 8 bases at V and 0 bases at J, with 12 bases between. In DNA, the CDR3 is TGTGCCACCGATCCAGGGGGGAGCACAGATACGCAGTATTTT. Translating it yields CATDPGGSTDTQYF.